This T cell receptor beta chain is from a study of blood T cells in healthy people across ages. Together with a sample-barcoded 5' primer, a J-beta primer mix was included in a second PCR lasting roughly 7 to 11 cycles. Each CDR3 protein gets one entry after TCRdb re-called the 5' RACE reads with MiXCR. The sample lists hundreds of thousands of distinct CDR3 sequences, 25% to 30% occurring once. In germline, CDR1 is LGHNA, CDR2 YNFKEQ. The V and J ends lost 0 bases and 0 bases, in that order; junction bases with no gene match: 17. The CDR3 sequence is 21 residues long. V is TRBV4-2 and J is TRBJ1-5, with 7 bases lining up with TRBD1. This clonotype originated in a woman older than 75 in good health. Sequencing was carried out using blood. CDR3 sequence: CASSQDTLGFRGGDSNQPQHF. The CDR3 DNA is TGTGCCAGCAGCCAAGATACACTCGGGTTCAGGGGGGGTGATAGCAATCAGCCCCAGCATTTT.